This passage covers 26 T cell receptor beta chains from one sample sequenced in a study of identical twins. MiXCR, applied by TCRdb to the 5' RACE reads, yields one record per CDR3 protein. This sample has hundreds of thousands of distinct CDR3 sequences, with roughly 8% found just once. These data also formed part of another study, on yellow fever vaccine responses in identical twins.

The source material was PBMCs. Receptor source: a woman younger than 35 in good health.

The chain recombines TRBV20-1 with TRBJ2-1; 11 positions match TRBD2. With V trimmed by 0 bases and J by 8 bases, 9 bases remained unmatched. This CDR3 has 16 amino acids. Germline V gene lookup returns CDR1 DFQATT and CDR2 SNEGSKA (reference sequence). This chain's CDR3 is CSARDLTSGTIDEQFF. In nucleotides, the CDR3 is TGCAGTGCTAGAGACCTGACTAGCGGGACTATCGATGAGCAGTTCTTC.

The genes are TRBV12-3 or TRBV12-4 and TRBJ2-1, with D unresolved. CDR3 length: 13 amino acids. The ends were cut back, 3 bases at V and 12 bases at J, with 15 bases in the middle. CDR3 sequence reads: CASSLTEQMTQFF. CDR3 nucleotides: TGTGCCAGCAGTTTGACCGAACAGATGACGCAGTTCTTC.

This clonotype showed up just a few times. For the CDR3, the DNA is TGTGCCAGCAGCTTAAACACCCCTTCACCCCTCCACTTT. Translated, it gives CASSLNTPSPLHF. The chain joins TRBV7-9 to TRBJ1-6, with D uncertain. This CDR3 has 13 amino acids. Trimming cost V 2 bases and J 9 bases, with 8 bases left between them. Germline CDR1 and CDR2: SEHNR and FQNEAQ (reference sequence).

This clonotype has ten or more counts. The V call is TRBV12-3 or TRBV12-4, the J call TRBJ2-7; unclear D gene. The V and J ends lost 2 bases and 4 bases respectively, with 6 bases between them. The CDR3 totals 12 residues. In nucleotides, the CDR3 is TGTGCCAGCAGTTTAACCTTATACGAGCAGTACTTC. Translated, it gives CASSLTLYEQYF.

Here the CDR3 reads CASLRNGGPSSYNEQFF. The CDR3, as DNA: TGTGCCAGCTTAAGAAATGGCGGGCCGAGCTCCTACAATGAGCAGTTCTTC. This rearrangement joins TRBV2 to TRBJ2-1, with D possibly being TRBD2 (5 bases). CDR1 SNHLY and CDR2 FYNNEI come from the germline V gene. The CDR3 consists of 17 residues. V gave up 8 bases and J gave up 0 bases, with 20 bases separating them.

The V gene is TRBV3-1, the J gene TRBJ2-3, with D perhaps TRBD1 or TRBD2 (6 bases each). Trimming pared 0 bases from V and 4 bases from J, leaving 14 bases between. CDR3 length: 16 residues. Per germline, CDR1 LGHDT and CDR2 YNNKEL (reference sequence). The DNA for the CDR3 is TGTGCCAGCAGCCAAGAGGGGGGCCGTCTCGCAGATACGCAGTATTTT. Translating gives CASSQEGGRLADTQYF.

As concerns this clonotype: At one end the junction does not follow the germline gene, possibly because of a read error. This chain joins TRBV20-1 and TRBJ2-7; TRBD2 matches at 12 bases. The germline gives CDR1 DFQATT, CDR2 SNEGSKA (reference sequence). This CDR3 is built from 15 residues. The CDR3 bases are TGTAGTGCTAGAGGCGGACTAGCGGGAAGGTACGAGCAGTACTTC. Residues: CSARGGLAGRYEQYF.

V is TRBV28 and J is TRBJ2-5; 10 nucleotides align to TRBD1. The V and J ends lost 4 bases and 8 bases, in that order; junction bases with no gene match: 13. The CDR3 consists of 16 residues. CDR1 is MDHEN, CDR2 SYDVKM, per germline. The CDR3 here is CASSSGTGEQVRTQYF. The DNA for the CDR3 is TGTGCCAGCAGTTCGGGGACAGGGGAGCAAGTGAGAACCCAGTACTTC.

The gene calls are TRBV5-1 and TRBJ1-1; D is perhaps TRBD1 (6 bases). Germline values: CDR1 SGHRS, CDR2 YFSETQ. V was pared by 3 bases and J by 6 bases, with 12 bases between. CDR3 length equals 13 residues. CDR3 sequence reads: CASSYKAGAEAFF. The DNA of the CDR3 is TGCGCCAGCAGCTACAAGGCAGGGGCTGAAGCTTTCTTT.

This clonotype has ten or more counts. The CDR3 DNA is TGTGCCAGCACCCTCTCTGGGGCCAACGTCCTGACTTTC. Translating gives CASTLSGANVLTF. The rearrangement joins TRBV12-3 or TRBV12-4 to TRBJ2-6; the D is unclear. This CDR3 has 13 residues. The V gene lost 7 bases and the J gene lost 0 bases, with 4 bases spanning the gap.

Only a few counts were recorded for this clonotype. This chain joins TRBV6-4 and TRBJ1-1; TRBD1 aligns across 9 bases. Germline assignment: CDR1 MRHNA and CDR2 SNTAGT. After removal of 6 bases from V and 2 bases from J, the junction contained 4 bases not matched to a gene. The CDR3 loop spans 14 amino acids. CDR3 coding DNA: TGTGCCAGCAGGAGACAGGGGGAAAACACTGAAGCTTTCTTT. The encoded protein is CASRRQGENTEAFF.

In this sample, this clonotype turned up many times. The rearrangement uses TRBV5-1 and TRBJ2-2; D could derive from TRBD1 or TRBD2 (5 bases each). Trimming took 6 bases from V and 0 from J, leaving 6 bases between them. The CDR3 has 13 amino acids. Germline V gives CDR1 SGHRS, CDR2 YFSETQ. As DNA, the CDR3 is TGCGCCAGCATGGGGGCGAACACCGGGGAGCTGTTTTTT. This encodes CASMGANTGELFF.

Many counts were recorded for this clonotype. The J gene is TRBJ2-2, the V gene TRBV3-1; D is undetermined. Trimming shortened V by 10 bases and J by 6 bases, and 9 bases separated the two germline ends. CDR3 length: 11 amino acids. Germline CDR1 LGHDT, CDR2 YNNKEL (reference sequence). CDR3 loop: CATGPSGELFF. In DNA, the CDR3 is TGTGCCACCGGACCATCCGGGGAGCTGTTTTTT.

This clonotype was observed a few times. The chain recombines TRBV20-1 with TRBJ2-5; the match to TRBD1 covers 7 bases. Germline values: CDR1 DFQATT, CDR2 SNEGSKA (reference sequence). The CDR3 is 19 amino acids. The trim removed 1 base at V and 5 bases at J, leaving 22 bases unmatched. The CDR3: CSARGWDSETDLIGETQYF. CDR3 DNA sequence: TGCAGTGCTAGAGGTTGGGACAGCGAGACTGATCTGATCGGGGAGACCCAGTACTTC.

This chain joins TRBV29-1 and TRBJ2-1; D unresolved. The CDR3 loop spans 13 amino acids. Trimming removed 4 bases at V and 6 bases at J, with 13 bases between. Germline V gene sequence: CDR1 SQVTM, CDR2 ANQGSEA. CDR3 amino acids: CSVVLPTANEQFF. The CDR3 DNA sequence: TGCAGCGTTGTCCTCCCGACGGCCAATGAGCAGTTCTTC.

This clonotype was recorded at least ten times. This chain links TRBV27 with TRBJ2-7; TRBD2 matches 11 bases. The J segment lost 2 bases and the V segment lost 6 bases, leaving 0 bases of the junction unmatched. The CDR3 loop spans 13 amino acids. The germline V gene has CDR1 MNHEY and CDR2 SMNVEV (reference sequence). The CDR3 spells CASRTSGAYEQYF. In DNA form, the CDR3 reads TGTGCCAGCAGGACTAGCGGGGCCTACGAGCAGTACTTC.

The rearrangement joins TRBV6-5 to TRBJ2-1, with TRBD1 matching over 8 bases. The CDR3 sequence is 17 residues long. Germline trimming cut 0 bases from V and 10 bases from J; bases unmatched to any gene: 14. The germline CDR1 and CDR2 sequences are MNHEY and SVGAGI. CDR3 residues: CASSYSVRRQGQYEQFF. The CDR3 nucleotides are TGTGCCAGCAGTTACTCTGTTCGGAGACAGGGGCAATACGAGCAGTTCTTC.

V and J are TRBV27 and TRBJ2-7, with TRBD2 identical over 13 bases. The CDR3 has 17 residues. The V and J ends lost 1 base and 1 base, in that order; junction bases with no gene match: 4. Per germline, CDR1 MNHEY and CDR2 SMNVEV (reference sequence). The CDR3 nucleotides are TGTGCCAGCAGTTTATTTCGGACTAGCGGGAGTTCCTACGAGCAGTACTTC. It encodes CASSLFRTSGSSYEQYF.

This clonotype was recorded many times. In DNA form, the CDR3 reads TGTGCCAGCTCCGGCGACGGATATCAGCCCCAGCATTTT. Translation: CASSGDGYQPQHF. The chain links TRBV7-2 to TRBJ1-5; D is undetermined. V was trimmed by 8 bases and J by 5 bases, leaving 13 bases between them. This CDR3 has 13 residues. Germline V CDR1 and CDR2: SGHTA, FQGNSA.

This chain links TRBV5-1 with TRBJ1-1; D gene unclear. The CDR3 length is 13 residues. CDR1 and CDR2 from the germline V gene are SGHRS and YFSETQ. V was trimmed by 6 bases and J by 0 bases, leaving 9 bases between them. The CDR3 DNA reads TGCGCCAGCAAACCGTGGATGAACACTGAAGCTTTCTTT. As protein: CASKPWMNTEAFF.

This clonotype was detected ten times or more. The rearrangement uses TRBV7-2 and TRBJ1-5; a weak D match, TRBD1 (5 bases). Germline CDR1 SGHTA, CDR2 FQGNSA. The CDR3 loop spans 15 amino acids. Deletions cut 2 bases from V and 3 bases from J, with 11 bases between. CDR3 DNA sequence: TGTGCCAGCAGCTTACCACCGGGGACCAATCAGCCCCAGCATTTT. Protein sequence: CASSLPPGTNQPQHF.

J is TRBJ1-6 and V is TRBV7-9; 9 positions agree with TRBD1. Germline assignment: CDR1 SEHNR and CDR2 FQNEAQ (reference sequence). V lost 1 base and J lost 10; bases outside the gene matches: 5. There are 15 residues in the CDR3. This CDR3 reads CASSLEGTGNSPLHF. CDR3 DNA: TGTGCCAGCAGCTTAGAGGGGACAGGGAACTCACCCCTCCACTTT.

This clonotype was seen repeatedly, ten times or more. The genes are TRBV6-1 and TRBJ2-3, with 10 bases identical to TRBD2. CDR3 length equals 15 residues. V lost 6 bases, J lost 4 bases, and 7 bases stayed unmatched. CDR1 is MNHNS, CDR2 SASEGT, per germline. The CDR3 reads CASRRSGGGSDTQYF. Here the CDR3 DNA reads TGTGCCAGCAGGCGAAGCGGGGGGGGGTCAGATACGCAGTATTTT.

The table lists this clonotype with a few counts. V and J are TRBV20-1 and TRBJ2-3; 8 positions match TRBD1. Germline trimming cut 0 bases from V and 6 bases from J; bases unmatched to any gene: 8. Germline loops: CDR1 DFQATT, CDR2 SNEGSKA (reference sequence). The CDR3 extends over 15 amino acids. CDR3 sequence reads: CSARDWQGAGDTQYF. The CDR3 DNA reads TGCAGTGCTAGAGATTGGCAGGGGGCAGGGGATACGCAGTATTTT.

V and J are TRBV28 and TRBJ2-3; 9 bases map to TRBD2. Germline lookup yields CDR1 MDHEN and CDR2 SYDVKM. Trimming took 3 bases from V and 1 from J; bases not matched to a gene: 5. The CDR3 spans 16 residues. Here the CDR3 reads CASSLTSGVGTDTQYF. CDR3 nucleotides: TGTGCCAGCAGTTTGACTAGCGGAGTGGGCACAGATACGCAGTATTTT.

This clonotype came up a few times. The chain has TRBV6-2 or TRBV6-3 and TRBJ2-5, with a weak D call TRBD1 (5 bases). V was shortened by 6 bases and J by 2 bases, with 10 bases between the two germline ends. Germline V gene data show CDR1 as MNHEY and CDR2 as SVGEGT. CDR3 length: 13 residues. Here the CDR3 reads CASRNTGQETQYF. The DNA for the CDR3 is TGTGCCAGCAGGAACACAGGACAAGAGACCCAGTACTTC.